The present T cell receptor beta chain was sequenced within a study of tumor and adjacent non-tumor tissue in lung cancer. At the level of the study: Patients were aged roughly 30 to 76, some 10 men and roughly 5 women, stage I to III. Study-level findings and limits: Significantly higher TCR diversity was found in tumor than normal lung.

RNA was extracted from bulk tissue without any cell sorting. This CDR3 spans 15 amino acids. CDR1 is SQVTM, CDR2 ANQGSEA, per germline. The library came from three nested PCR rounds adapted from ARM-PCR protocols. In TCRdb, the multiplex PCR reads were re-called with MiXCR into one record per CDR3 protein. Of tens of thousands of distinct CDR3 sequences listed, 60% to 85% were seen once; the top ten hold more than 10%. In regard to this clonotype: Its specificity is not known. At one end the junction does not follow the germline gene, possibly because of a read error.

The rearrangement joins TRBV29-1 to TRBJ2-1; 8 bases fit TRBD1. Sequenced: lung tumor tissue. The sequence was collected from a woman between 45 and 60 years old with non-small cell lung cancer. The CDR3 nucleotides are TGCAGCGTTGATTTTTACGGACAGGGAAGGGATGAGGAGTTCTTC. Its translation is CSVDFYGQGRDEEFF.